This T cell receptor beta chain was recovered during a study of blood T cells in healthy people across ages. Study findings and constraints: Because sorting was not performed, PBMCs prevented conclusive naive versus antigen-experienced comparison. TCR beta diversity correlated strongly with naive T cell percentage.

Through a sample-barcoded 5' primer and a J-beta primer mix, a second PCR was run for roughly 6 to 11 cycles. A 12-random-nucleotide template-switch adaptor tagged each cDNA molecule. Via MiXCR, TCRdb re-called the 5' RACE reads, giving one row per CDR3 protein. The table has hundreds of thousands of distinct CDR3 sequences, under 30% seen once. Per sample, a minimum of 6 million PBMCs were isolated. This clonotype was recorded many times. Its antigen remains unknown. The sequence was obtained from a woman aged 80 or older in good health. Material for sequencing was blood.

CDR3 loop: CATALAGMVEETQYF. The CDR3 region has the DNA TGTGCCACGGCCCTAGCGGGGATGGTGGAAGAGACCCAGTACTTC. The rearrangement joins TRBV12-3 or TRBV12-4 to TRBJ2-5; 9 bases match TRBD2. The trim removed 10 bases at V and 3 bases at J, leaving 12 bases unmatched. The CDR3 has 15 residues.